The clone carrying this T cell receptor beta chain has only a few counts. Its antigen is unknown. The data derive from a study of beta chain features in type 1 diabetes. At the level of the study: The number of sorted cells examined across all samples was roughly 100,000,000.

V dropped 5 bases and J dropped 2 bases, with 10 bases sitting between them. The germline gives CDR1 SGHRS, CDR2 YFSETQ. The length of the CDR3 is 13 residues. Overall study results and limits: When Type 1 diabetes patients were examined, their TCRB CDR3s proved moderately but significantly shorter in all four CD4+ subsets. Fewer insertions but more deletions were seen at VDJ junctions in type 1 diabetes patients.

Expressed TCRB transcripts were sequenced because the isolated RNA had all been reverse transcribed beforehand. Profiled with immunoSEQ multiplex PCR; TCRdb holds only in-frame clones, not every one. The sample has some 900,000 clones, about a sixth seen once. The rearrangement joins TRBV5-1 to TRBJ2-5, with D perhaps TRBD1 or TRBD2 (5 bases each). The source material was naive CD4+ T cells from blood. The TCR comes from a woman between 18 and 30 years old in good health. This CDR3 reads CASSRDQQETQYF. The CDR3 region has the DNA TGCGCCAGCAGTCGGGACCAGCAAGAGACCCAGTACTTC.